These 29 T cell receptor beta chains originate from one sample sequenced in a study of T cells after posttransplantation cyclophosphamide. The protocol was immunoSEQ multiplex PCR, while the TCRdb copy is restricted to in-frame clones and leaves out a portion. The table includes tens of thousands of clones, 90% detected once. Busulfan-fludarabine conditioning, marrow transplant, and cyclophosphamide on days +3 and +4 were administered. The specimen comprised PBMCs, sampled less than 70 days after allogeneic stem cell transplant with posttransplant cyclophosphamide. All receptors derive from a male patient aged 60-70 years who received an allogeneic stem cell transplant from a related donor and was CMV-positive. Part of the T cell pool may stem from the graft donor.

The chain has TRBV30 and TRBJ2-7; D perhaps matches TRBD1 (6 bases). The CDR3 is 12 amino acids. From germline, CDR1 is GTSNPN and CDR2 SVGIG (reference sequence). V shed 4 bases and J shed 5 bases, with 12 bases lying between them. CDR3 DNA sequence: TGTGCCTGGATTGGAAACAGGGACGAGCAGTACGTC. Its translation is CAWIGNRDEQYV.

The chain has TRBV29-1 and TRBJ2-3, with TRBD2 as a possible D gene (7 bases). From germline, CDR1 is SQVTM and CDR2 ANQGSEA. The CDR3 length is 14 residues. The germline V and J ends were trimmed by 4 bases and 4 bases, with 15 bases remaining between them. As DNA, the CDR3 is TGCAGCGTTGGGAAGGGGGGGGTGGCAGATACGCAGTATTTT. Its translation is CSVGKGGVADTQYF.

There are a few counts of this clone. The chain has TRBV28 and TRBJ1-5; D not certain. The CDR3 totals 13 residues. The germline V and J ends were trimmed by 7 bases and 9 bases, with 16 bases remaining between them. CDR1 and CDR2 from the germline V gene are MDHEN and SYDVKM. CDR3 loop: CASTILLGAPQHF. The CDR3 nucleotides are TGTGCCAGCACCATTCTCCTGGGAGCGCCCCAGCATTTT.

The chain has TRBV29-1 and TRBJ2-5; 9 bases are shared with TRBD1. V shed 5 bases and J 5 bases; nucleotides not matched to a gene: 9. Looked up from germline, CDR1 is SQVTM and CDR2 is ANQGSEA. The CDR3 contains 14 residues. CDR3 residues: CSVFTGGSGETQYF. CDR3 sequence (DNA): TGCAGCGTTTTTACAGGGGGCTCGGGGGAGACCCAGTACTTC.

The chain joins TRBV5-1 to TRBJ2-5; 9 bases fit TRBD1. The germline CDR1 and CDR2 sequences are SGHRS and YFSETQ. The CDR3 consists of 17 residues. Trimming removed 1 base from V and 1 base from J; junction bases left unmatched: 8. The CDR3 DNA reads as TGCGCCAGCAGCTTGCTCGGGGGGACAGGGTCCCAAGAGACCCAGTACTTC. Residues: CASSLLGGTGSQETQYF.

This chain links TRBV18 with TRBJ1-2; perhaps TRBD1 as D (5 bases). With 2 bases removed from V and 8 bases from J, the gap between germline ends came to 15 bases. This CDR3 has 14 amino acids. CDR1 is KGHSH, CDR2 LQKENI, per germline. CDR3 residues: CASSPGQGLLGYTF. CDR3 in DNA: TGTGCCAGCTCACCAGGGCAGGGCCTGCTCGGCTACACCTTC.

CDR3 bases: TGTGCCAGCAGTTACGGGGGGGCTGGGACTGAAGCTTTCTTT. Its protein is CASSYGGAGTEAFF. J is TRBJ1-1 and V is TRBV6-5; tentatively, D is TRBD1 (6 bases). The germline V gene encodes CDR1 MNHEY and CDR2 SVGAGI. V gave up 2 bases and J gave up 5 bases, with 12 bases separating them. This CDR3 is 14 amino acids long.

V gene TRBV6-6 combines with J gene TRBJ1-2, with 9 bases that match TRBD1. V lost 5 bases to trimming and J lost 7 bases; unmatched junction nucleotides: 11. CDR3 length: 15 amino acids. The germline V gene encodes CDR1 MNHNY and CDR2 SVGAGI (reference sequence). The CDR3: CASSQQQGASVGYTF. CDR3 sequence (DNA): TGTGCCAGCAGTCAACAACAGGGGGCCTCGGTTGGCTACACCTTC.

The chain combines TRBV29-1 with TRBJ2-7; 14 positions match TRBD2. Germline V gene sequence: CDR1 SQVTM, CDR2 ANQGSEA. Losses at the gene ends were 6 bases for V and 2 bases for J; bases not matched to a gene: 6. The CDR3 length is 15 residues. The chain's CDR3 is CSVAGTSGGTYEQYF. In DNA, the CDR3 is TGCAGCGTAGCCGGGACTAGCGGGGGAACCTACGAGCAGTACTTC.

There are a few counts of this clone. The CDR3 ends on some other residue instead of the conserved phenylalanine or tryptophan, so this is likely a read error. The DNA is left out, because the CDR3 cannot be placed on it with certainty; the CDR3 is given as TCRdb lists it. The rearrangement links TRBV6-6 to TRBJ2-7; the table gives TRBD2 as D, unverified against the DNA. The CDR3 is 13 amino acids in total, end residues counted. Germline values: CDR1 MNHNY, CDR2 SVGAGI (reference sequence). The CDR3 reads CASRAGTSGGALS.

V usage is TRBV30 and J usage is TRBJ1-2; possible D gene TRBD1, 6 bases. Germline V gene lookup returns CDR1 GTSNPN and CDR2 SVGIG (reference sequence). V was shortened by 7 bases and J by 2 bases, with 23 bases between the two germline ends. The CDR3 is 16 residues long. As DNA, the CDR3 is TGTGCCTCCACCCCCCCAGGGGCCCTAAGGAACTATGGCTACACCTTC. It yields the protein CASTPPGALRNYGYTF.

The rearrangement uses TRBV27 and TRBJ1-6; TRBD1 aligns across 9 bases. The ends lost 5 bases at V and 13 bases at J; junction bases unmatched: 15. The CDR3 length is 16 residues. CDR1 and CDR2 (germline): MNHEY, SMNVEV (reference sequence). The CDR3 nucleotides read TGTGCCAGCAGTCGCCGAGAGGACAGGGGATCGTCTCCCCTCCACTTT. Its protein product is CASSRREDRGSSPLHF.

As concerns this clone: The same CDR3 arises from other DNA sequences in this sample as well. The rearrangement uses TRBV7-9 and TRBJ2-3; D remains unclear. Germline values: CDR1 SEHNR, CDR2 FQNEAQ (reference sequence). The CDR3 runs 13 residues. Deletions cut 4 bases from V and 2 bases from J, with 7 bases between. CDR3 sequence reads: CASSSLLTDTQYF. Here the CDR3 DNA reads TGTGCCAGCAGCTCCCTTCTCACAGATACGCAGTATTTT. Using reference TRBV7-9 and TRBJ2-3 for the parts outside the CDR3, the full variable domain is DTGVSQNPRHKITKRGQNVTFRCDPISEHNRLYWYRQTLGQGPEFLTYFQNEAQLEKSRLLSDRFSAERPKGSFSTLEIQRTEQGDSAMYLCASSSLLTDTQYFGPGTRLTVL.

V usage is TRBV4-1 and J usage is TRBJ2-7, with D tentatively TRBD1 (6 bases). CDR3 length equals 14 residues. V lost 4 bases and J 0 bases, leaving 10 bases between the germline ends. Germline V lookup: CDR1 MGHRA, CDR2 YSYEKL. Here the CDR3 reads CASSPGHLSYEQYF. DNA of the CDR3: TGCGCCAGCAGCCCGGGACACCTCTCCTACGAGCAGTACTTC.

The chain carries TRBV2 and TRBJ1-6, with D hard to call. V was pared by 7 bases and J by 7 bases, with 17 bases between. The germline V gene has CDR1 SNHLY and CDR2 FYNNEI. This CDR3 contains 15 residues. The CDR3 nucleotides read TGTGCCAGCATGTTGTGGACTGAATTGAATTCACCCCTCCACTTT. This sequence encodes CASMLWTELNSPLHF.

CDR3 loop: CASSLSLNEQFF. Written as DNA, the CDR3 is TGCGCCAGCAGCTTGTCACTCAATGAGCAGTTCTTC. The chain joins TRBV5-1 to TRBJ2-1; D is ambiguous. Germline V gene data show CDR1 as SGHRS and CDR2 as YFSETQ. The CDR3 loop spans 12 amino acids. V shed 1 base and J shed 6 bases, with 5 bases lying between them.

The rearrangement uses TRBV4-2 and TRBJ2-1; 10 nucleotides align to TRBD2. Germline V gives CDR1 LGHNA, CDR2 YNFKEQ. The length of the CDR3 is 17 residues. Trimming took 0 bases from V and 6 from J; bases not matched to a gene: 8. The CDR3 protein is CASSQDQGQRGGNEQFF. The CDR3 region has the DNA TGTGCCAGCAGCCAAGATCAGGGGCAGCGGGGGGGCAATGAGCAGTTCTTC.

The genes are TRBV25-1 and TRBJ1-1; 7 nucleotides align to TRBD1. This CDR3 contains 14 residues. V dropped 4 bases and J dropped 2; count of bases not matched to a gene: 4. Germline V gene sequence: CDR1 MGHDK, CDR2 SYGVNS. In DNA form, the CDR3 reads TGTGCCAGCAGTGCTCGGACAGGCAACACTGAAGCTTTCTTT. It specifies CASSARTGNTEAFF.

The chain uses TRBV6-1 and TRBJ2-3; 14 positions agree with TRBD2. J lost 1 base, V lost 7 bases, and 1 base had no gene match. Germline assignment: CDR1 MNHNS and CDR2 SASEGT. The CDR3 is 15 residues long. CDR3 sequence (DNA): TGTGCCAGCATGGGACTAGCGGGGGGCACAGATACGCAGTATTTT. It codes for CASMGLAGGTDTQYF.

The gene calls are TRBV6-1 and TRBJ1-5; D gene unclear. This CDR3 contains 13 residues. V was shortened by 2 bases and J by 4 bases, with 6 bases between the two germline ends. Germline V gene data show CDR1 as MNHNS and CDR2 as SASEGT. CDR3 sequence reads: CASSEIRNQPQHF. The CDR3 nucleotides are TGTGCCAGCAGTGAAATCCGGAATCAGCCCCAGCATTTT.

The CDR3 region has the DNA TGTGCCAGCAGTGGACAGGGGACTGGAAACACCATATATTTT. This sequence encodes CASSGQGTGNTIYF. This rearrangement joins TRBV2 to TRBJ1-3; 8 nucleotides match TRBD1. After removal of 4 bases from V and 2 bases from J, the junction contained 1 base not matched to a gene. The CDR3 is made up of 14 amino acids. Looked up from germline, CDR1 is SNHLY and CDR2 is FYNNEI.

This sequence joins TRBV7-6 and TRBJ2-1, with 13 nucleotides matching TRBD2. Germline V lookup: CDR1 SGHVS, CDR2 FNYEAQ. CDR3 length: 15 residues. V lost 5 bases and J lost 7; bases outside the gene matches: 5. The CDR3 coding sequence is TGTGCCAGCAGCCCAACTAGCGGGGGGGGTAATGAGCAGTTCTTC. Amino acids: CASSPTSGGGNEQFF.

The chain is built from TRBV7-9 and TRBJ1-2; the match to TRBD1 covers 7 bases. V gave up 5 bases and J gave up 1 base; unmatched junction bases: 7. This CDR3 has 15 amino acids. The germline V gene encodes CDR1 SEHNR and CDR2 FQNEAQ (reference sequence). CDR3 coding DNA: TGTGCCAGCAGCCTAGGGACAGATTTTAACTATGGCTACACCTTC. It is translated as CASSLGTDFNYGYTF.

The J gene is TRBJ2-3, the V gene TRBV7-6; 8 bases align to TRBD1. J lost 1 base, V lost 3 bases, and 9 bases had no gene match. The CDR3 spans 17 residues. Germline-derived CDR1 and CDR2 are SGHVS and FNYEAQ. The CDR3 spells CASSFKAGGFRTDTQYF. CDR3 DNA: TGTGCCAGCAGCTTTAAGGCAGGGGGCTTTCGCACAGATACGCAGTATTTT.

This chain joins TRBV18 and TRBJ2-7, with 9 bases aligning to TRBD1. CDR3 length: 13 residues. Losses at the gene ends were 8 bases for V and 4 bases for J; bases not matched to a gene: 6. Germline V CDR1 and CDR2: KGHSH, LQKENI. CDR3 in DNA: TGTGCCAGCACTTTCGGACAGGGGTACGAGCAGTACGTC. Its protein is CASTFGQGYEQYV.

This clone occurred once. The rearrangement links TRBV15 to TRBJ1-5, with 12 bases fitting TRBD1. CDR1 is LNHNV and CDR2 is YYDKDF in the germline V gene (reference sequence). The trim removed 4 bases at V and 4 bases at J, leaving 5 bases unmatched. The CDR3 loop spans 16 amino acids. For the CDR3, the DNA is TGTGCCACCAGCAACCGGGACAGGGGGCATAATCAGCCCCAGCATTTT. It is translated as CATSNRDRGHNQPQHF.

V and J are TRBV27 and TRBJ1-5, with a weak D call TRBD1 (5 bases). V was trimmed by 3 bases and J by 5 bases, leaving 8 bases between them. CDR1 is MNHEY, CDR2 SMNVEV, per germline (reference sequence). The CDR3 contains 13 residues. The CDR3 loop is CASSLFRDQPQHF. CDR3 in DNA: TGTGCCAGCAGTTTGTTCAGGGATCAGCCCCAGCATTTT.

The J gene is TRBJ2-7, the V gene TRBV5-1; 8 nucleotides agree with TRBD1. J was trimmed by 3 bases and V by 4 bases; bases with no gene match: 9. Germline CDR1 SGHRS, CDR2 YFSETQ. The CDR3 consists of 15 residues. The CDR3 loop reads CASSLGQGGYYEQYF. The CDR3 nucleotides read TGCGCCAGCAGCCTCGGACAGGGCGGGTACTACGAGCAGTACTTC.

This chain uses TRBV4-2 with TRBJ2-5; tentatively, D is TRBD2 (7 bases). The CDR3 is made up of 16 amino acids. V was trimmed by 0 bases and J by 1 base, leaving 12 bases between them. CDR1 LGHNA and CDR2 YNFKEQ come from the germline V gene. The chain's CDR3 is CASSQDLGGGQETQYF. The CDR3 DNA is TGTGCCAGCAGCCAAGATCTAGGGGGGGGCCAAGAGACCCAGTACTTC.